This is a list of T cell receptor beta chains from one sample in a study of blood T cell repertoires in COVID-19. Clones were sequenced by immunoSEQ multiplex PCR, and TCRdb holds only the in-frame ones, with some missing. The table has under 300,000 clones, 89% seen once. Sequenced input: peripheral blood. The source is a woman between 40 and 55 years old who had recovered from COVID-19. Each CDR3 is given with its conserved first and last residue. D genes are given only for firm matches. Size tells how often a clone was seen (once, few, many) or the class of an expanded clone, and some rows leave it out.

>TRBJ2-7|.|.|TRBV2
TGTGCCAGCAGTGAGTTGGGGCTAACTAATTCCTACGAGCAGTACTTC
CASSELGLTNSYEQYF
>TRBJ1-2|.|.|TRBV25-1
TGTGCCAGCAGTTCCCTGGACAGCCTTCCGGGCTACACCTTC
CASSSLDSLPGYTF
>TRBJ1-5|.|.|TRBV27
TGTGCCAGCAGTTCCCTTTCCGGTTATAGCAATCAGCCCCAGCATTTT
CASSSLSGYSNQPQHF
>TRBJ2-3|.|TRBD2|TRBV9
TGTGCCAGCAGCGCCCACCCCATAGCGGGAGGGCAAGATACGCAGTATTTT
CASSAHPIAGGQDTQYF
>TRBJ2-1|.|.|TRBV19
TGTGCCAGTTGCAAGGGACTCTTTTGGTATGAGCAGTTCTTC
CASCKGLFWYEQFF
>TRBJ1-5|.|TRBD1|TRBV6-1
TGTGCCAGCAGTGAAACGGGGACAGGGAACAATCAGCCCCAGCATTTT
CASSETGTGNNQPQHF
>TRBJ1-1|.|.|TRBV28
TGTGCCAGCAGCAACTATCTTGCTGAAGCTTTCTTT
CASSNYLAEAFF
>TRBJ2-2|.|TRBD2|TRBV24-1
TGTGCCACCAGTGATTCCTTCGGGACTAGTTCTCCCGGGGAGCTGTTTTTT
CATSDSFGTSSPGELFF
>TRBJ1-5|.|TRBD1|TRBV28
TGTGCCAGCAGTTTATGGGGGGACAGACGTTATAGCAATCAGCCCCAGCATTTT
CASSLWGDRRYSNQPQHF
>TRBJ2-2|.|.|TRBV2
TGTGCCAGCAGTGAAATCACTACCGGGGAGCTGTTTTTT
CASSEITTGELFF
>TRBJ2-3|.|TRBD2|TRBV29-1
TGCAGCGTGAGCGGGAGGCATCACACAGATACGCAGTATTTT
CSVSGRHHTDTQYF
>TRBJ2-1|.|TRBD2|TRBV6-5
TGTGCCAGACCCGGGACTAGCAACCGCTTCAAGCAGTTCTTC
CARPGTSNRFKQFF
>TRBJ2-2|many|.|TRBV4-2
TGTGCCAGCAGCCTTTTTGCCACAGGGATGAACACCGGGGAGCTGTTTTTT
CASSLFATGMNTGELFF
>TRBJ1-1|.|.|TRBV18
TGTGCCAGCTCACCCAGGGACATGAACACTGAAGCTTTCTTT
CASSPRDMNTEAFF
>TRBJ2-1|once|.|TRBV27
TGTGCCAGCAGTTTCGCCAGGGACAATGAGCAGTTCTTC
CASSFARDNEQFF
>TRBJ1-1|.|.|TRBV4-1
TGCGCCAGCAGCCAAGACCGGGGTGGCACTGAAGCTTTCTTT
CASSQDRGGTEAFF
>TRBJ1-1|once|.|TRBV2
TGTGCCAGCAGTGAAGTGGCGGGGGCACTGAACACTGAAGCTTTCTTT
CASSEVAGALNTEAFF